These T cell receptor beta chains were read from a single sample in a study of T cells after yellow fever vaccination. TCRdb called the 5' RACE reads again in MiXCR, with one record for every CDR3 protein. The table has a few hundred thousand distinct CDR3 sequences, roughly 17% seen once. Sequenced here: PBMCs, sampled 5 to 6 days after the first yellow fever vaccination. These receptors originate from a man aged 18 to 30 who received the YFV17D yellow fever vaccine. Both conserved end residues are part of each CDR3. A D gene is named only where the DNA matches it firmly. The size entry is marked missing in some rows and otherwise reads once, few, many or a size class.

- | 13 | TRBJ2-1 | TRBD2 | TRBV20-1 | TGCAGTTTCCTAGCGGTCACCTACAATGAGCAGTTCTTC | CSFLAVTYNEQFF
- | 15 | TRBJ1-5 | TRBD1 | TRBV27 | TGTGCCAGCAGCACCGGGACAGGGGGCGTCCAGCCCCAGCATTTT | CASSTGTGGVQPQHF
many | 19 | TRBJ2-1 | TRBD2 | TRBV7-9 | TGTGCCAGCAGCTCTCGGACTAGCGGGGGGTCGAGCTCCTACAATGAGCAGTTCTTC | CASSSRTSGGSSSYNEQFF
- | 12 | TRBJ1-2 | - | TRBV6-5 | TGTGCCAGCAGTTCCCAGGGTTTTGGCTACACCTTC | CASSSQGFGYTF
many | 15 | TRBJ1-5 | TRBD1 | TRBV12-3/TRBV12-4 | TGTGCCAGCAGTTTATGGGACAGGAGAAATCAGCCCCAGCATTTT | CASSLWDRRNQPQHF
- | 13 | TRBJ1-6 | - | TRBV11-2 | TGTGCCAGCAGCTCCAGATATAATTCACCCCTCCACTTT | CASSSRYNSPLHF
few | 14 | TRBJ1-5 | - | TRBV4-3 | TGCGCCAGCAGCCAGCACACAGGGAATCAGCCCCAGCATTTT | CASSQHTGNQPQHF
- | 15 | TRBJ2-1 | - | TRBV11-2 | TGTGCCAGCAGCTTATACCAGGGGATATACAATGAGCAGTTCTTC | CASSLYQGIYNEQFF
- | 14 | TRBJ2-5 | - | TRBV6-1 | TGTGCCAGCAGTGACGGGGCAACTCTCGAGACCCAGTACTTC | CASSDGATLETQYF
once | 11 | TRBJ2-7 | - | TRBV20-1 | TGCAGTGCTAGGGCCAGGGAAGAGCAGTACTTC | CSARAREEQYF